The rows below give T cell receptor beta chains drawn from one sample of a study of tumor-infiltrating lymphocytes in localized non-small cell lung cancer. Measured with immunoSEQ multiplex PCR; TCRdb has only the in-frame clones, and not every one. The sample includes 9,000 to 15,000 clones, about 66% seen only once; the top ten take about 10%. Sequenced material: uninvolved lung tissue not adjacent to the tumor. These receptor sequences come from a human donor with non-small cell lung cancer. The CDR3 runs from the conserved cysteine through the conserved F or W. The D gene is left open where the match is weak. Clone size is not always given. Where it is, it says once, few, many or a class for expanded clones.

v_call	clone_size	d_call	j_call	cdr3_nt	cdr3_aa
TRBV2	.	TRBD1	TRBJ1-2	TGTGCCAGCGGACAGGGGGCTAACTATGGCTACACCTTC	CASGQGANYGYTF
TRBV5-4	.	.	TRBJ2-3	TGTGCCAGCAGTGAGAGCACAGATACGCAGTATTTT	CASSESTDTQYF
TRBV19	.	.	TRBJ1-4	TGTGCCAGTAGGCCCTCCAGGACGGTGGGAGAAAAACTGTTTTTT	CASRPSRTVGEKLFF
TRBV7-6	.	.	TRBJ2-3	TGTGCCAGCAGCTCAAGACAAGGACCCACAGATACGCAGTATTTT	CASSSRQGPTDTQYF
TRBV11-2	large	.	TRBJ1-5	TGTGCCAGCAGCTTAGATCGTAATCAGCCCCAGCATTTT	CASSLDRNQPQHF
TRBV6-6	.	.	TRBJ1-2	TGTGCCAGCAGTTACTCCTGGAGAGATGGCTACACCTTC	CASSYSWRDGYTF
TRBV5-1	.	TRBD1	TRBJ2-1	TGCGCCAGCAGCTTTGACAGGGGGGCTTACAATGAGCAGTTCTTC	CASSFDRGAYNEQFF
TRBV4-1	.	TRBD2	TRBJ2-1	TGCGCCAGCAGCCAAGTGTGGACTAGCGGGAGAGATGAGCAGTTCTTC	CASSQVWTSGRDEQFF
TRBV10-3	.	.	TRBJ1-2	TGTGCCATCAGTCCCGGGACGGATAACTATGGCTACACCTTC	CAISPGTDNYGYTF
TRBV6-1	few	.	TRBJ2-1	TGTGCCAGCAGTGAGCCGGGGTATGAGCAGTTCTTC	CASSEPGYEQFF
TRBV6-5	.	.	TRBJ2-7	TGTGCCAGCAGCCCCTTGCCTTTCGGGCCATGGCGGTTC	CASSPLPFGPWRF
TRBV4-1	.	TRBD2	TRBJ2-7	TGCGCCAGCAGCTCCGGGACTAGCGGGGGGATAACCTACGAGCAGTACTTC	CASSSGTSGGITYEQYF
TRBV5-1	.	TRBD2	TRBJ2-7	TGCGCCAGCAGCTTTACTAGCGGGAGTGCTTACGAGCAGTACTTC	CASSFTSGSAYEQYF
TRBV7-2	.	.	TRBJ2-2	TGTGCCAGCAGCTTAGGGGTCGGGGAGCTGTTTTTT	CASSLGVGELFF
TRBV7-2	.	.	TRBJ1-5	TGTGCCAGCAGCTTAGAGCAGGGGCTTAATCAGCCCCAGCATTTT	CASSLEQGLNQPQHF
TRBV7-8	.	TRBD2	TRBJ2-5	TGTGCCAGCAGCTTATCTGGTGCTAGCGGAGAGACCCAGTACTTC	CASSLSGASGETQYF
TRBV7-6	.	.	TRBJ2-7	TGTGCCAGCAGCTCAATCCGGGACGGGGCCTACGAGCAGTACTTC	CASSSIRDGAYEQYF
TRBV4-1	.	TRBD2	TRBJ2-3	TGCGCCAGCGGTAACGGGAGGAGAGCAGATACGCAGTATTTT	CASGNGRRADTQYF
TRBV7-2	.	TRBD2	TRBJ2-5	TGTGCCAGCAGCTTAGGGACTAGCGGGAGCCGGGAGACCCAGTACTTC	CASSLGTSGSRETQYF
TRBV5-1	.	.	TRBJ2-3	TGCGCCAGCAGCTTGTATGGGACCTACGCAAGCACAGATACGCAGTATTTT	CASSLYGTYASTDTQYF
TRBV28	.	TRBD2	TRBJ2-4	TGTGCCAGCAGTTCCAATCGACTAGCGGGACACAACATTCAGTACTTC	CASSSNRLAGHNIQYF
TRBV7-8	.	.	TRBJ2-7	TGTGCCAGCAGCTTAGAGGTGCGGGACTACGAGCAGTACTTC	CASSLEVRDYEQYF
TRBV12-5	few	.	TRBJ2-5	TGTGCTAGTGGTTTGGTATTGCGGGGCGGAGAGACCCAGTACTTC	CASGLVLRGGETQYF
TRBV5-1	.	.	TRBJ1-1	TGCGCCAGCAGCCCGGAGGGCACTGAAGCTTTCTTT	CASSPEGTEAFF
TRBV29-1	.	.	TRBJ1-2	TGCAGCGTGTACGATATCTATGGCTACACCTTC	CSVYDIYGYTF
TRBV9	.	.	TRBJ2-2	TGTGCCAGCAGCGTAGGTGTCCGCCCGAACACCGGGGAGCTGTTTTTT	CASSVGVRPNTGELFF
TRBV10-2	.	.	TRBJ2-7	TGCGCCAGCAGTGAGTCTCCCTTCAGACTACCCTCCTACGAGCAGTACTTC	CASSESPFRLPSYEQYF
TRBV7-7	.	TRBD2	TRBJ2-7	TGTGCCAGCAGCTTTAGCGGGGGCGGACAGTCCTACGAGCAGTACTTC	CASSFSGGGQSYEQYF
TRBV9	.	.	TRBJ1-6	TGTGCCAGCAGCGTAGCGGAGGGTTCACCCCTCCACTTT	CASSVAEGSPLHF
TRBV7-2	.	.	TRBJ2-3	TGTGCCAGCAGGAAAGATACAGGGTCAGCGCAGTATTTT	CASRKDTGSAQYF